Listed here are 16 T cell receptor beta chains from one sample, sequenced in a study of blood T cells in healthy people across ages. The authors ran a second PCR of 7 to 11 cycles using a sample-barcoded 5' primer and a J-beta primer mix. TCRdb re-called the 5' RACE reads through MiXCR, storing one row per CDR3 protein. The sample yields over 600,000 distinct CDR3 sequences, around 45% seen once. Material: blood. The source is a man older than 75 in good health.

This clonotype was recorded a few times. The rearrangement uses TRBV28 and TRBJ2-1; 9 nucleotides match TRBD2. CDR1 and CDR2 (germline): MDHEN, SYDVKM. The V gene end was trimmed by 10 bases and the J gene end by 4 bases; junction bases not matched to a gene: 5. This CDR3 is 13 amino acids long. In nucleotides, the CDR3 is TGTGCCACTACGGGACTAGCTTACAATGAGCAGTTCTTC. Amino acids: CATTGLAYNEQFF.

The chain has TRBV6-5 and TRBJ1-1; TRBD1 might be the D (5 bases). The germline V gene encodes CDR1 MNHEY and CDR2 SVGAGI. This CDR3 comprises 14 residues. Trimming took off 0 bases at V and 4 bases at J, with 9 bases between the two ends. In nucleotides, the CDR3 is TGTGCCAGCAGTTACTCAGTGACAGTCACTGAAGCTTTCTTT. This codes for CASSYSVTVTEAFF.

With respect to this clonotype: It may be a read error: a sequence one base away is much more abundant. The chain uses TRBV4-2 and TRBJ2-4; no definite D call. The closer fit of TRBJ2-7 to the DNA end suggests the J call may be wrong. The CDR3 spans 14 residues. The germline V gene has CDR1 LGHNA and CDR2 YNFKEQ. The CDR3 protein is CASSQDALSHEQYF. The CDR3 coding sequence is TGTGCCAGCAGCCAAGACGCACTCTCCCACGAGCAGTACTTC.

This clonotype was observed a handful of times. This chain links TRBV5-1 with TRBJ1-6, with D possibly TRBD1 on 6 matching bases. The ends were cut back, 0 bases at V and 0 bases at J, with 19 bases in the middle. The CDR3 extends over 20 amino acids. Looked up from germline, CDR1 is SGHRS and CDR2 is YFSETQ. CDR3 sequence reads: CASSLEPPGQRSSYNSPLHF. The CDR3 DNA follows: TGCGCCAGCAGCTTGGAACCCCCCGGACAGAGAAGCTCCTATAATTCACCCCTCCACTTT. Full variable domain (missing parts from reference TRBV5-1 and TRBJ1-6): KAGVTQTPRYLIKTRGQQVTLSCSPISGHRSVSWYQQTPGQGLQFLFEYFSETQRNKGNFPGRFSGRQFSNSRSEMNVSTLELGDSALYLCASSLEPPGQRSSYNSPLHFGNGTRLTVT.

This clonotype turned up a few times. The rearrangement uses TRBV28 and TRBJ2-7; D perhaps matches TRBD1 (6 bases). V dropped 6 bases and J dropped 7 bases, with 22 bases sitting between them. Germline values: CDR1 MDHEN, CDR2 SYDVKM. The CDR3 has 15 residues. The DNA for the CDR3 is TGTGCCAGCAGCCCACTTGGGGGCAGGACGAGGGAGCAGTACTTC. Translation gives CASSPLGGRTREQYF.

The CDR3 reads CASRERETDTQYF. The CDR3 nucleotides are TGCGCCAGCAGGGAGCGGGAGACAGATACGCAGTATTTT. The chain recombines TRBV5-1 with TRBJ2-3; 8 bases line up with TRBD2. The germline V gene encodes CDR1 SGHRS and CDR2 YFSETQ. J lost 3 bases, V lost 5 bases, and 2 bases had no gene match. The CDR3 extends over 13 amino acids. Full variable domain (outside the CDR3, taken from reference TRBV5-1 and TRBJ2-3): KAGVTQTPRYLIKTRGQQVTLSCSPISGHRSVSWYQQTPGQGLQFLFEYFSETQRNKGNFPGRFSGRQFSNSRSEMNVSTLELGDSALYLCASRERETDTQYFGPGTRLTVL.

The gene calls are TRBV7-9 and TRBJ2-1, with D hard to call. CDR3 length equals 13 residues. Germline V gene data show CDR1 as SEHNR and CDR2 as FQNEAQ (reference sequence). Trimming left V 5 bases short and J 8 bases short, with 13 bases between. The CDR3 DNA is TGTGCCAGCAGCGTAGGGTCCAACCATGAGCAGTTCTTC. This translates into CASSVGSNHEQFF.

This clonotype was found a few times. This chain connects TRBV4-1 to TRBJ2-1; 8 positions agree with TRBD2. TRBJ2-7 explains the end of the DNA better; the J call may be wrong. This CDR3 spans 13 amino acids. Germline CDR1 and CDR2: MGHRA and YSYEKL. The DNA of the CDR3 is TGCGCCAGCAGACCTAGTAGCGGGAATGAGCAGTACTTC. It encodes CASRPSSGNEQYF.

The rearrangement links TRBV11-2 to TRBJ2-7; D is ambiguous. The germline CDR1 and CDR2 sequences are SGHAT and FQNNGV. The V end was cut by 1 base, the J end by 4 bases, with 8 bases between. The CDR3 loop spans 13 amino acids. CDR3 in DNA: TGTGCCAGCAGCTTAGTGCTCCTGTACGAGCAGTACTTC. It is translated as CASSLVLLYEQYF.

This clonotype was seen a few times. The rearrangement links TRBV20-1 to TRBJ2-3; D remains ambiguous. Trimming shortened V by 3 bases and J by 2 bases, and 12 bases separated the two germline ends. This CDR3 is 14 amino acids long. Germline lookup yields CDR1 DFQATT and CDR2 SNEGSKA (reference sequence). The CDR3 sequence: CSARSLSATDTQYF. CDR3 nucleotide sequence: TGCAGTGCTAGGTCACTCAGCGCCACAGATACGCAGTATTTT.

CDR3 loop: CSARARNTDTQYF. The CDR3, as DNA: TGCAGTGCTAGGGCCAGGAACACAGATACGCAGTATTTT. This rearrangement joins TRBV20-1 to TRBJ2-3, with D hard to call. V was clipped by 3 bases and J by 2 bases, with 9 bases between them. Germline CDR1 is DFQATT and CDR2 is SNEGSKA (reference sequence). This CDR3 region has 13 residues.

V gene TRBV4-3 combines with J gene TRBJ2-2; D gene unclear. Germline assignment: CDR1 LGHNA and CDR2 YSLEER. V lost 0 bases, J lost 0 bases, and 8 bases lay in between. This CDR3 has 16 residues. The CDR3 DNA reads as TGCGCCAGCAGCCAAGATGGGCGAGCGAACACCGGGGAGCTGTTTTTT. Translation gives CASSQDGRANTGELFF.

This chain's CDR3 is CASSMGHQNTEAFF. Written as DNA, the CDR3 is TGTGCCAGCAGCATGGGGCACCAGAACACTGAAGCTTTCTTT. J is TRBJ1-1 and V is TRBV7-3, with D possibly TRBD1 on 5 matching bases. Germline CDR1 reads SGHTA; CDR2 reads FQGTGA. Trimming cost V 5 bases and J 1 base, with 11 bases left between them. The CDR3 has 14 amino acids.

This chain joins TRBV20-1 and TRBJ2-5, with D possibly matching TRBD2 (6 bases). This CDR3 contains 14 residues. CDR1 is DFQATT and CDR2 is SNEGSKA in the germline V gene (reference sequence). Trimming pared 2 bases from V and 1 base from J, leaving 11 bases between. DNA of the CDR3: TGCAGTGCTAGAAGATTAGCGGCCCAAGAGACCCAGTACTTC. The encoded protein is CSARRLAAQETQYF.

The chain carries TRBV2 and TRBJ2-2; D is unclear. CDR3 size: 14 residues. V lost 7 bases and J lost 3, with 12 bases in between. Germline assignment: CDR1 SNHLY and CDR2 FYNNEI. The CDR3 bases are TGTGCCAGCAACCCACCGTACGACACCGGGGAGCTGTTTTTT. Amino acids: CASNPPYDTGELFF. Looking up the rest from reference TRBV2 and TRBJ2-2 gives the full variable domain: EPEVTQTPSHQVTQMGQEVILRCVPISNHLYFYWYRQILGQKVEFLVSFYNNEISEKSEIFDDQFSVERPDGSNFTLKIRSTKLEDSAMYFCASNPPYDTGELFFGEGSRLTVL.

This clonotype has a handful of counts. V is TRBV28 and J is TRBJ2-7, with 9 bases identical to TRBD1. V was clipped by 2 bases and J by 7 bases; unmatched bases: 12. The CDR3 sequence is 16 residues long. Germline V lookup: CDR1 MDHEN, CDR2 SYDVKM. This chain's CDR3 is CASSLQSGTGFREQYF. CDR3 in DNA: TGTGCCAGCAGTTTACAGTCCGGGACAGGGTTTCGGGAGCAGTACTTC.